This TCR beta chain was captured by sequencing in a study of blood T cell repertoires in COVID-19. About the research overall: COVID-19 samples, acute and convalescent, were from the United States, Italy and Spain. In each case, the material was cDNA or gDNA derived from T cells, B-cell-depleted T cells, or PBMCs.

The protocol was immunoSEQ multiplex PCR, while the TCRdb copy is restricted to in-frame clones and leaves out a portion. The data hold 130,000 to 150,000 clones, with 88% observed a single time. This CDR3 spans 14 amino acids. V trimming: 3 bases; J trimming: 5 bases; junction bases outside the gene matches: 5. CDR1 and CDR2 from the germline V gene are SGDLS and YYNGEE. The chain has TRBV9 and TRBJ2-7, with 10 positions matching TRBD1. Sequenced material: peripheral blood. The TCR sequence derives from a man aged 45-60 years with active or convalescent COVID-19. Here the CDR3 reads CASSAGTGVHEQYF. The CDR3 DNA follows: TGTGCCAGCAGCGCGGGGACAGGGGTCCACGAGCAGTACTTC.